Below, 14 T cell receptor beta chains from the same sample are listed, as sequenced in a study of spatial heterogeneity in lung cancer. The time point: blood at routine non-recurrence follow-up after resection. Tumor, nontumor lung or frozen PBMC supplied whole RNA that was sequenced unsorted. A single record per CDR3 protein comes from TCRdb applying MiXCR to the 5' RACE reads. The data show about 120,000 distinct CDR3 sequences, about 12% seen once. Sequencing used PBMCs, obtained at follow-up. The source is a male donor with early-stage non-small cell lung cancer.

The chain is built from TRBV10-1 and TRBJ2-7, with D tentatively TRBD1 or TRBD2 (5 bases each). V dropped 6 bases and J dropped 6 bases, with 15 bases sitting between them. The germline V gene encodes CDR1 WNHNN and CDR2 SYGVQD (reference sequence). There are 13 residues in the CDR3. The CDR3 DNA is TGCGCCAGCAGCCCGGGACCCTTCTCCGAGCAGTACTTC. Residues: CASSPGPFSEQYF.

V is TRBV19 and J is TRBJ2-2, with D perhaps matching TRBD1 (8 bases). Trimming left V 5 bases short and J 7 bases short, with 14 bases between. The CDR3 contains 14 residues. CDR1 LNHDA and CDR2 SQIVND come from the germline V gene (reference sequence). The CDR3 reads CASSADREGGELFF. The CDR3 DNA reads TGTGCCAGTAGTGCGGACAGGGAGGGCGGGGAGCTGTTTTTT.

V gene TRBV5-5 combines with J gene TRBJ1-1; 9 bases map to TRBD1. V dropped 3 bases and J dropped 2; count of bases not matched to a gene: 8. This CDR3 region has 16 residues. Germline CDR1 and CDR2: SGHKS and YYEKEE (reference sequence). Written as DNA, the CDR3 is TGTGCCAGCAGCTACACCGGGACAGGGCGAAACACTGAAGCTTTCTTT. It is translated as CASSYTGTGRNTEAFF.

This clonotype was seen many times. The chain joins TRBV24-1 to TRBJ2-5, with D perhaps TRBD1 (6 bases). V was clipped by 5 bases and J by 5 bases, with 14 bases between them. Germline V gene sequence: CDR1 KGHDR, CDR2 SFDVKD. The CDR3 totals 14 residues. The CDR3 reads CATSAIAGDETQYF. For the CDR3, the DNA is TGTGCCACCAGTGCGATAGCAGGGGACGAGACCCAGTACTTC.

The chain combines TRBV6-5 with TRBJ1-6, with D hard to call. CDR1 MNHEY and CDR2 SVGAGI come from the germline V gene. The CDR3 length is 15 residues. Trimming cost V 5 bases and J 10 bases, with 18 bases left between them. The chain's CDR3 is CASSGRGGSGSPLHF. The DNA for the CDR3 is TGTGCCAGCAGTGGACGGGGAGGGTCGGGATCACCCCTCCACTTT.

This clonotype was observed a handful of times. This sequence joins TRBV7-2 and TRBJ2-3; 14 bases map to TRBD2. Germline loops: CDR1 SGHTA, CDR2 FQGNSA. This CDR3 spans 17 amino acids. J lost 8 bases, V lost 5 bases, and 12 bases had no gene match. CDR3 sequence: CASSVETSGGASGTQYF. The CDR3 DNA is TGTGCCAGCAGCGTAGAGACTAGCGGGGGGGCCAGTGGTACGCAGTATTTT.

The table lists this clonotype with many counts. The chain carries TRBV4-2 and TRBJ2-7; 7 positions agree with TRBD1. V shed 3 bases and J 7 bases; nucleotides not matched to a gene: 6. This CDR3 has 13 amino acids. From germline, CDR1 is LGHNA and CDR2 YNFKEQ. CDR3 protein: CASSQTGIFEQYF. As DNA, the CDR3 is TGTGCCAGCAGCCAGACAGGGATTTTTGAGCAGTACTTC.

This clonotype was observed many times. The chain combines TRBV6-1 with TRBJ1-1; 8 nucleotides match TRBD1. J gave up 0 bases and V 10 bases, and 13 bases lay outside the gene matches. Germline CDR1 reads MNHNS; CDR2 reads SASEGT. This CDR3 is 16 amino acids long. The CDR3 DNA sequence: TGTGCCACAATTTTCCGGGACAGGACCCTGAACACTGAAGCTTTCTTT. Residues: CATIFRDRTLNTEAFF.

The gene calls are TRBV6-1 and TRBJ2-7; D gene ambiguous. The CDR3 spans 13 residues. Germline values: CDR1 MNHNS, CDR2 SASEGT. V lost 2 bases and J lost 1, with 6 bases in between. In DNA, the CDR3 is TGTGCCAGCAGTGAACAGGATTCCTACGAGCAGTACTTC. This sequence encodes CASSEQDSYEQYF.

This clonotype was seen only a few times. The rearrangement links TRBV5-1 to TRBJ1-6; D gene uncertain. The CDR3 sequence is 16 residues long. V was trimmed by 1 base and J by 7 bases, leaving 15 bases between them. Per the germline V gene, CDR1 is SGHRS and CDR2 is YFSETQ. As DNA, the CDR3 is TGCGCCAGCAGCTTGTCCGGCGGCTTGGGGAATTCACCCCTCCACTTT. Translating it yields CASSLSGGLGNSPLHF.

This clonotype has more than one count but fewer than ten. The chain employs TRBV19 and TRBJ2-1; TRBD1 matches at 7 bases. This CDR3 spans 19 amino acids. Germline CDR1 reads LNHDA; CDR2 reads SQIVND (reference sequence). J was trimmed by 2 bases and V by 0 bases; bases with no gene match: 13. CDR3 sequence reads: CASSIDLSSAQGAYNEQFF. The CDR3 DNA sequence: TGTGCCAGTAGTATAGATCTCAGTTCGGCGCAGGGGGCCTACAATGAGCAGTTCTTC.

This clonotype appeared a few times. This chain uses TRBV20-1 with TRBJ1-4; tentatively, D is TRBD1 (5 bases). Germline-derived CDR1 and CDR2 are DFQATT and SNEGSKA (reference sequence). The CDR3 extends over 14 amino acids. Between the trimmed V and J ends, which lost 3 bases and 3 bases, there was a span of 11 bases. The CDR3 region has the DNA TGCAGTGCTAGTTACAGGCAATCTAATGAAAAACTGTTTTTT. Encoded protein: CSASYRQSNEKLFF.

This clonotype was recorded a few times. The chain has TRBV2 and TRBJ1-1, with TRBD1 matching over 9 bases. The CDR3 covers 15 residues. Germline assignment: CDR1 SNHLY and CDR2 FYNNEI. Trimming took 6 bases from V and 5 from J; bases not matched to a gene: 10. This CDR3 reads CASRTGGAGYTEAFF. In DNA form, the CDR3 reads TGTGCCAGCAGAACAGGGGGCGCGGGTTATACTGAAGCTTTCTTT.

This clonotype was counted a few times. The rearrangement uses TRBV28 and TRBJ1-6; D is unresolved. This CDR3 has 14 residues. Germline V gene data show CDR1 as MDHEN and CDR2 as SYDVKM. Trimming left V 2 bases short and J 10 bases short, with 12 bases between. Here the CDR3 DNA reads TGTGCCAGCAGTTTAGGAGGGAAAGGATCACCCCTCCACTTT. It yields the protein CASSLGGKGSPLHF.